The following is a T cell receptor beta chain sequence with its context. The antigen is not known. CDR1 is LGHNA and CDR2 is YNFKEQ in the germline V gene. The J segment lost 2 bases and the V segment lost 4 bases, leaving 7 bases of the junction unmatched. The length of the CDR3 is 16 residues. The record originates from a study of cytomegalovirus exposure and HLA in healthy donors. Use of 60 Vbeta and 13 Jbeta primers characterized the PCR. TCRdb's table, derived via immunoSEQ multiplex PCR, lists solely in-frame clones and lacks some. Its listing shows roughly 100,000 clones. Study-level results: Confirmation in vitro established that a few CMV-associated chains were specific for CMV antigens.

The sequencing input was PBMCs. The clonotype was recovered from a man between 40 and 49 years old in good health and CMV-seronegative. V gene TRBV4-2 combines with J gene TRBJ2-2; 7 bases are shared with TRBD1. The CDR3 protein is CASSREGTANTGELFF. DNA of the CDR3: TGTGCCAGCAGCCGCGAAGGGACAGCCAACACCGGGGAGCTGTTTTTT.